This T cell receptor beta chain was recorded in a study of cytomegalovirus exposure and HLA in healthy donors. Study-wide points: Most TCR sequences were uncommon, yet certain public TCRs appeared in many donors.

Of note for this clone: As yet, its antigen is unknown.

Germline CDR1 is MGHRA and CDR2 is YSYEKL. This CDR3 has 14 residues. The V end was cut by 6 bases, the J end by 5 bases, with 16 bases between. The PCR had 60 Vbeta and 13 Jbeta primers. Profiling relied on immunoSEQ multiplex PCR, and the TCRdb table lists in-frame clones only, not all of them. Listed are around 80,000 clones; under 6.5% falls within the top ten. Material: PBMCs. The receptor was isolated from a man in his forties in good health and CMV-seronegative. The chain links TRBV4-1 to TRBJ1-1; D is perhaps TRBD1 (6 bases). CDR3: CASSPHDRRTEAFF. The CDR3 region has the DNA TGCGCCAGCAGTCCGCATGACAGGAGGACTGAAGCTTTCTTT.